These T cell receptor beta chains were read from a single sample in a study of blood T cell repertoires in COVID-19. The data were produced by immunoSEQ multiplex PCR, yet TCRdb's version contains in-frame clones alone and is incomplete. The data hold under 200,000 clones, with approximately 90% observed a single time. Sequenced sample: peripheral blood. These receptors were collected from a man in his forties or fifties with active or convalescent COVID-19. Each CDR3 is given with its conserved first and last residue. A D gene is named only where the DNA matches it firmly. Some rows have no size entry. The others give once, few or many, or a class for an expanded clone.

clone_size | j_call | d_call | v_call | cdr3_nt | cdr3_aa
. | TRBJ2-1 | . | TRBV7-8 | TGTGCCAGCAGCTCCAGACTAGTTTGGAACAATGAGCAGTTCTTC | CASSSRLVWNNEQFF
. | TRBJ2-7 | . | TRBV7-2 | TGTGCCAGCAGCTTGACAGGCACCTCCTACGAGCAGTACTTC | CASSLTGTSYEQYF
. | TRBJ2-7 | TRBD2 | TRBV7-8 | TGTGCCAGCGCATACACTAGCGGACTTTACGAGCAGTACTTC | CASAYTSGLYEQYF
once | TRBJ2-1 | TRBD1 | TRBV7-3 | TGTGCCAGCAGCCCAAACTCCGGGACAGGGGGAAATGAGCAGTTCTTC | CASSPNSGTGGNEQFF
. | TRBJ1-4 | TRBD1 | TRBV6-5 | TGTGCCAGCACCGCCAGGACAGGGAGTTTTGAAAAACTGTTTTTT | CASTARTGSFEKLFF
few | TRBJ1-6 | . | TRBV9 | TGTGCCAGCAGCGCGACCCAGGGTTATAATTCACCCCTCCACTTT | CASSATQGYNSPLHF
. | TRBJ2-3 | . | TRBV25-1 | TGTGCCAGCAGTCCCCAAGGTAGGGGAAATGCAGATACGCAGTATTTT | CASSPQGRGNADTQYF
. | TRBJ2-3 | . | TRBV23-1 | TGCGCCAGCAGTCAATCGGGGCCCGCAGATACGCAGTATTTT | CASSQSGPADTQYF
. | TRBJ1-1 | . | TRBV14 | TGTGCCAGCAGCCAAGAAACAAAAGTCGAAGCTTTCTTT | CASSQETKVEAFF
. | TRBJ2-2 | . | TRBV24-1 | TGTGCCACCAGTGATTCGGGGGGTCGGACAGCGAACACCGGGGAGCTGTTTTTT | CATSDSGGRTANTGELFF
. | TRBJ1-2 | TRBD1 | TRBV24-1 | TGTGCCACCAGTGACCCGGACAGGGAGGCAGGCTACACCTTC | CATSDPDREAGYTF
. | TRBJ2-7 | . | TRBV2 | TGTGCCAGCAGCGACCCCAGGACAGTCGTAGACGAGCAGTACTTC | CASSDPRTVVDEQYF
. | TRBJ1-5 | . | TRBV24-1 | TGTGCCACCAGCGTGGGCCCGAATCAGCCCCAGCATTTT | CATSVGPNQPQHF
. | TRBJ1-5 | . | TRBV6-6 | TGTGCCAGCAGCCTGGACAGAAACAATCAGCCCCAGCATTTT | CASSLDRNNQPQHF
. | TRBJ1-4 | TRBD1 | TRBV25-1 | TGTGCCAGCAGTGCCCCCCGACAGGGGGCAGAGGAAAAACTGTTTTTT | CASSAPRQGAEEKLFF
once | TRBJ2-3 | TRBD1 | TRBV6-4 | TGTGCCAGCAGCCTAACGGGACAGGGGCCCGATACGCAGTATTTT | CASSLTGQGPDTQYF
few | TRBJ1-1 | TRBD1 | TRBV27 | TGTGCCAGCAGTGCGACAGGGGGTTACACTGAAGCTTTCTTT | CASSATGGYTEAFF
. | TRBJ2-1 | TRBD2 | TRBV27 | TGTGCCAGCAATATGGGGACTAGCGCTCACAATGAGCAGTTCTTC | CASNMGTSAHNEQFF
. | TRBJ1-1 | . | TRBV18 | TGTGCCAGCTCCCCAGAACAGAATCTGAACACTGAAGCTTTCTTT | CASSPEQNLNTEAFF
once | TRBJ2-7 | TRBD1 | TRBV18 | TGTGCCAGCTCACCGGACAGGGTCGACGAGCAGTACTTC | CASSPDRVDEQYF
. | TRBJ2-3 | . | TRBV3-1/TRBV3-2 | TGTGCCAGCAGCCAAGGACTACTATCAGATACGCAGTATTTT | CASSQGLLSDTQYF
once | TRBJ2-4 | TRBD1 | TRBV28 | TGTGCCAGCAGCCAACCGGGACAGTTAGCCAAAAACATTCAGTACTTC | CASSQPGQLAKNIQYF
. | TRBJ1-2 | . | TRBV5-4 | TGTGCCAGCAGCGGATCGACAGGAGAACTCTATGGCTACACCTTC | CASSGSTGELYGYTF
. | TRBJ1-1 | . | TRBV19 | TGTGCCAGTAGTATGACAGGCCGGACTGAAGCTTTCTTT | CASSMTGRTEAFF
. | TRBJ1-5 | . | TRBV6-2/TRBV6-3 | TGTGCCAGCAGTTACCGGGATCAGCCCCAGCATTTT | CASSYRDQPQHF
. | TRBJ1-1 | . | TRBV28 | TGTGCCAGCCAACTACCCGGGGGGAACACTGAAGCTTTCTTT | CASQLPGGNTEAFF
. | TRBJ2-3 | TRBD2 | TRBV6-4 | TGTGCCAGCAGTGACTCCAGCGGGGGGGCTACTGATACGCAGTATTTT | CASSDSSGGATDTQYF
. | TRBJ2-7 | . | TRBV11-3 | TGTGCCAGCAGCTTAATAAGAGGTTTTCACGAGCAGTACTTC | CASSLIRGFHEQYF
. | TRBJ1-5 | TRBD1 | TRBV2 | TGTGCCAGCAATAATGACAGGGGGCGTTATCAGCCCCAGCATTTT | CASNNDRGRYQPQHF
. | TRBJ1-1 | TRBD1 | TRBV3-1/TRBV3-2 | TGTGCCAGCAGCCAACAGAGACACAGGGGGACCACTGAAGCTTTCTTT | CASSQQRHRGTTEAFF
. | TRBJ2-1 | . | TRBV4-3 | TGCGCCAGCAGCCCGAAACCCGGGGCCTACAATGAGCAGTTCTTC | CASSPKPGAYNEQFF
. | TRBJ2-7 | . | TRBV6-6 | TGTGCCAGCAGTCGGCCCCAGGGAACCTACGAGCAGTACTTC | CASSRPQGTYEQYF
. | TRBJ1-5 | TRBD1 | TRBV15 | TGTGCCACCAGCAGTGACGGACAGGGCAATCAGCCCCAGCATTTT | CATSSDGQGNQPQHF
. | TRBJ2-2 | . | TRBV7-9 | TGTGCCAGCAGCTTAGGTCAAGGCGGCACCGGGGAGCTGTTTTTT | CASSLGQGGTGELFF
. | TRBJ2-5 | TRBD2 | TRBV9 | TGTGCCAGCAGCCCCGCACTAGCGGGAGTAGAGACCCAGTACTTC | CASSPALAGVETQYF
. | TRBJ2-3 | . | TRBV12-3/TRBV12-4 | TGTGCCGCGGGGTGGTCTCCAGATACGCAGTATTTT | CAAGWSPDTQYF
. | TRBJ2-1 | TRBD2 | TRBV18 | TGTGCCAGCTCACCCATGACTAGCGAGAATGAGCAGTTCTTC | CASSPMTSENEQFF
. | TRBJ2-7 | . | TRBV19 | TGTGCCAGTATGGGGGCAGGGGGGCACGAGCAGTACTTC | CASMGAGGHEQYF
. | TRBJ2-7 | . | TRBV7-9 | TGTGCCAGCAGCCTCCTGTCGTTCGAGCAGTACTTC | CASSLLSFEQYF
. | TRBJ1-6 | TRBD1 | TRBV28 | TGTGCCAGCAGTAAAGCGGCAGGGGGAATGGGTTCACCCCTCCACTTT | CASSKAAGGMGSPLHF
. | TRBJ2-1 | TRBD2 | TRBV5-1 | TGCGCCAGCAGCTTGGTTTTAGGGGACCGACTAGCGGGAAGCTCCTACAATGAGCAGTTCTTC | CASSLVLGDRLAGSSYNEQFF
. | TRBJ2-2 | TRBD1 | TRBV19 | TGTGCCAGTAGTACCTCCGGGACAGGTAACACCGGGGAGCTGTTTTTT | CASSTSGTGNTGELFF
. | TRBJ2-1 | TRBD1 | TRBV6-5 | TGTGCCAGCAAGGAATATGACAGGGTGGGCATGTTCTTC | CASKEYDRVGMFF
. | TRBJ1-2 | . | TRBV6-5 | TGTGCCAGCGACAGGCGACTCTATGGCTACACCTTC | CASDRRLYGYTF
. | TRBJ2-5 | . | TRBV7-2 | TGTGCCAGCAGCAGGACTATCAAAGAGACCCAGTACTTC | CASSRTIKETQYF
few | TRBJ2-1 | TRBD2 | TRBV6-2/TRBV6-3 | TGTGCCAGCAGTTATTCCGGGACTAGCGGGATCGAGCAGTTCTTC | CASSYSGTSGIEQFF
. | TRBJ1-1 | TRBD1 | TRBV28 | TGTGCCAGCACCACTTCAGGGGGTTCTTTCTTT | CASTTSGGSFF
. | TRBJ2-5 | . | TRBV2 | TGTGCCAGCACCCGACAGCTGCAAGAGACCCAGTACTTC | CASTRQLQETQYF
. | TRBJ2-3 | TRBD2 | TRBV11-2 | TGTGCCAGCAGCCTCACCTCCGCCGGGACTATTTATACGCAGTATTTT | CASSLTSAGTIYTQYF
. | TRBJ1-2 | . | TRBV28 | TGTGCCAGCAGTTTAGTCGGGGGGCAGGGTTATGGCTACACCTTC | CASSLVGGQGYGYTF
few | TRBJ1-2 | . | TRBV7-9 | TGTGCCAGCAGCTTAGCGATGGGGACAAACTATGGCTACACCTTC | CASSLAMGTNYGYTF
. | TRBJ1-4 | . | TRBV6-5 | TGTGCCAGCACTAGTGTCCGGGGACTCTTTGAAAAACTGTTTTTT | CASTSVRGLFEKLFF
few | TRBJ2-7 | TRBD1 | TRBV15 | TGTGCCACCAGCTCTGCCGGGACAGGGGCCTACGAGCAGTACTTC | CATSSAGTGAYEQYF
. | TRBJ2-1 | . | TRBV5-6 | TGTGCCAGCAGCTTAAGACACTACAATGAGCAGTTCTTC | CASSLRHYNEQFF
. | TRBJ2-1 | . | TRBV19 | TGTGCCAGTAGTATCGACAGAGTTTACAATGAGCAGTTCTTC | CASSIDRVYNEQFF
. | TRBJ2-1 | TRBD2 | TRBV4-2 | TGTGCCAGCAGCCAAGATCCTAGCGGGGCCTACAATGAGCAGTTCTTC | CASSQDPSGAYNEQFF
. | TRBJ2-5 | TRBD2 | TRBV7-9 | TGTGCCAGCAGCCAAGGGACTAGACAACAAGAGACCCAGTACTTC | CASSQGTRQQETQYF
. | TRBJ1-1 | TRBD1 | TRBV5-1 | TGCGCCAGCAGCCCGACAGGGGCCTTGAACACTGAAGCTTTCTTT | CASSPTGALNTEAFF
. | TRBJ1-1 | TRBD1 | TRBV5-1 | TGCGCCAGCAGCGAAGGGACAGGGGGAACTGAAGCTTTCTTT | CASSEGTGGTEAFF